One and the same sample provided the 14 T cell receptor beta chains below, sequenced in a study of blood T cells in healthy people across ages. A J-beta primer mix and a sample-barcoded 5' primer were used in a second PCR of about 7 to 12 cycles. TCRdb re-analysed the 5' RACE reads in MiXCR, keeping a single row per CDR3 protein. Of 780,000 or so distinct CDR3 sequences detected, around three fifths appear once; the ten largest clones hold 20% to 30%. Specimen: blood. These receptors all come from a man aged 35 to 55 in good health.

This clonotype has only one observation. The gene calls are TRBV12-3 or TRBV12-4 and TRBJ2-3; TRBD2 aligns across 7 bases. J lost 11 bases, V lost 5 bases, and 13 bases had no gene match. CDR3 length: 14 residues. The CDR3 DNA reads as TGTGCCAGCAGTCAGGACGCGGGAGAAGATGTGCAGTATTTT. This translates into CASSQDAGEDVQYF.

The rearrangement links TRBV20-1 to TRBJ1-1; D gene ambiguous. V lost 6 bases and J 6 bases, leaving 23 bases between the germline ends. The CDR3 loop spans 15 amino acids. From germline, CDR1 is DFQATT and CDR2 SNEGSKA (reference sequence). Here the CDR3 DNA reads TGCAGTGCCCCCATCCCAAAGGCCTTCGGTGCTGAAGCTTTCTTT. Residues: CSAPIPKAFGAEAFF.

V usage is TRBV20-1 and J usage is TRBJ2-7; TRBD1 is a possible D gene (6 bases). The J call may be wrong; the DNA end is better matched by TRBJ2-5. Germline CDR1 DFQATT, CDR2 SNEGSKA (reference sequence). The CDR3 totals 12 residues. The CDR3 DNA is TGCAGTGCTACAGGGGATGACGGGACCCAGTACTTC. Amino acids: CSATGDDGTQYF.

This chain joins TRBV10-3 and TRBJ2-3, with no clear D. There are 14 residues in the CDR3. V shed 0 bases and J shed 5 bases, with 9 bases lying between them. Germline V gene data show CDR1 as ENHRY and CDR2 as SYGVKD. CDR3 DNA: TGTGCCATCAGTGAGTCGTCCAGGAAAGATACGCAGTATTTT. The encoded protein is CAISESSRKDTQYF.

As for this clonotype: Here the CDR3 omits its conserved ending phenylalanine or tryptophan, so a read error is the likely source. This sequence joins TRBV7-2 and TRBJ2-4; 8 bases agree with TRBD1. The germline V gene encodes CDR1 SGHTA and CDR2 FQGNSA. The V and J ends lost 5 bases and 8 bases, in that order; junction bases with no gene match: 8. The CDR3 loop spans 14 amino acids. CDR3 amino acids: CASSPRGRDYIQYL. The CDR3 bases are TGTGCCAGCAGCCCCAGGGGGCGCGATTACATTCAGTACTTA.

The chain is built from TRBV2 and TRBJ1-4, with D maybe TRBD1 (6 bases). CDR1 is SNHLY and CDR2 is FYNNEI in the germline V gene. The CDR3 contains 13 residues. Trimming took off 10 bases at V and 1 base at J, with 10 bases between the two ends. The CDR3 reads CANRQETNEKLFF. The CDR3 bases are TGTGCCAACAGACAGGAAACTAATGAAAAACTGTTTTTT.

The chain joins TRBV3-1 to TRBJ1-2, with a tentative D call TRBD1 (6 bases). The CDR3 is 19 amino acids. The germline V gene has CDR1 LGHDT and CDR2 YNNKEL (reference sequence). V lost 0 bases, J lost 0 bases, and 20 bases lay in between. The chain's CDR3 is CASSQDLGDRRGANYGYTF. The CDR3 DNA sequence: TGTGCCAGCAGCCAAGATCTAGGCGACAGAAGGGGGGCTAACTATGGCTACACCTTC.

This chain joins TRBV9 and TRBJ2-6; possible D gene TRBD1, 6 bases. The CDR3 is made up of 16 amino acids. Germline V gives CDR1 SGDLS, CDR2 YYNGEE. V was shortened by 3 bases and J by 6 bases, with 16 bases between the two germline ends. CDR3 nucleotides: TGTGCCAGCAGCGGAGGGAACAGGGTTAAGGCCAACGTCCTGACTTTC. Its translation: CASSGGNRVKANVLTF.

This clonotype was recorded a few times. The genes are TRBV6-2 or TRBV6-3 and TRBJ1-5, with D perhaps TRBD1 (5 bases). With 0 bases removed from V and 3 bases from J, the gap between germline ends came to 21 bases. This CDR3 region has 19 residues. CDR1 and CDR2 from the germline V gene are MNHEY and SVGEGT. This CDR3 is CASSYSIRSGTFLNQPQHF. CDR3 DNA: TGTGCCAGCAGTTACTCCATAAGGAGCGGGACCTTCCTCAATCAGCCCCAGCATTTT.

V usage is TRBV7-9 and J usage is TRBJ2-7, with D maybe TRBD2 (5 bases). This CDR3 has 15 residues. The germline V and J ends were trimmed by 5 bases and 3 bases, with 17 bases remaining between them. In germline, CDR1 is SEHNR, CDR2 FQNEAQ (reference sequence). Here the CDR3 DNA reads TGTGCCAGCAGCCCCCCAGCGGACCCGGGCTACGAGCAGTACTTC. It translates to CASSPPADPGYEQYF.

A few counts support this clonotype. The J gene is TRBJ1-5, the V gene TRBV5-5; 7 nucleotides match TRBD1. CDR1 is SGHKS, CDR2 YYEKEE, per germline (reference sequence). The CDR3 length is 15 residues. With 1 base clipped from V and 7 bases from J, the junction kept 8 bases outside the gene matches. CDR3 region: CASSLFTGANQPQHF. The CDR3 nucleotides are TGTGCCAGCAGCTTGTTTACAGGGGCCAACCAGCCCCAGCATTTT.

This rearrangement joins TRBV14 to TRBJ2-4; D is uncertain. The CDR3 is made up of 14 amino acids. Germline CDR1 SGHDN, CDR2 FVKESK. With 3 bases removed from V and 0 bases from J, the gap between germline ends came to 6 bases. The CDR3 here is CASSHGLAKNIQYF. CDR3 in DNA: TGTGCCAGCAGCCACGGCCTAGCCAAAAACATTCAGTACTTC.

Remarks on this clonotype: The junction shows a germline mismatch at one end, possibly a read error. The chain uses TRBV18 and TRBJ2-5; D gene ambiguous. The DNA end is more similar to TRBJ2-7, so the J call may be wrong. This CDR3 region has 12 residues. Per the germline V gene, CDR1 is KGHSH and CDR2 is LQKENI. Here the CDR3 DNA reads TGTGCCTGCTCCCCTAATAGTTACGAGCAGTACTTC. Translating it yields CACSPNSYEQYF.

On this clonotype itself: Possible read error: a much larger clone is one base away. This CDR3 reads CASSQNRGGGELFF. In nucleotides, the CDR3 is TGCGCCAGCAGCCAAAACAGGGGCGGCGGGGAGCTGTTTTTT. This chain connects TRBV4-3 to TRBJ2-2, with TRBD1 identical over 7 bases. The germline V gene has CDR1 LGHNA and CDR2 YSLEER. The V and J ends lost 2 bases and 7 bases, in that order; junction bases with no gene match: 4. The CDR3 loop spans 14 amino acids.